The 9 T cell receptor beta chains below all came from one sample that was sequenced in a study of blood T cell repertoires in COVID-19. TCRdb's table, derived via immunoSEQ multiplex PCR, lists solely in-frame clones and lacks some. Of around 87,000 clones in the sample, almost 90% were seen once. The sequencing sample was made of peripheral blood. The receptors were sampled from a human donor with active COVID-19. The donor label of this sample is uncertain.

The rearrangement links TRBV7-6 to TRBJ2-7; weak D call: TRBD2 (5 bases). V dropped 5 bases and J dropped 0 bases, with 20 bases sitting between them. Germline values: CDR1 SGHVS, CDR2 FNYEAQ. There are 17 residues in the CDR3. The CDR3 DNA follows: TGTGCCAGCAGCCCTTTAAGGTGGGCGGGTAACTCCTACGAGCAGTACTTC. Translating it yields CASSPLRWAGNSYEQYF.

The CDR3: CASSRTGGRYGYTF. CDR3 in DNA: TGCGCCAGCAGCAGGACAGGGGGCCGCTATGGCTACACCTTC. The rearrangement joins TRBV4-1 to TRBJ1-2; 11 bases are shared with TRBD1. Germline lookup yields CDR1 MGHRA and CDR2 YSYEKL. This CDR3 comprises 14 residues. The V and J ends lost 5 bases and 4 bases, in that order; junction bases with no gene match: 3.

The genes are TRBV19 and TRBJ2-7, with TRBD2 matching over 7 bases. From germline, CDR1 is LNHDA and CDR2 SQIVND (reference sequence). The V gene end was trimmed by 6 bases and the J gene end by 3 bases; junction bases not matched to a gene: 8. This CDR3 is 14 amino acids long. CDR3 amino acids: CASSRPGLIYEQYF. The CDR3 DNA reads as TGTGCCAGTAGCCGACCGGGACTAATCTACGAGCAGTACTTC. Full variable domain (remainder filled in from reference TRBV19 and TRBJ2-7): DGGITQSPKYLFRKEGQNVTLSCEQNLNHDAMYWYRQDPGQGLRLIYYSQIVNDFQKGDIAEGYSVSREKKESFPLTVTSAQKNPTAFYLCASSRPGLIYEQYFGPGTRLTVT.

The chain has TRBV5-4 and TRBJ2-3, with a possible D match to TRBD2 (7 bases). This CDR3 contains 14 residues. Between the trimmed V and J ends, which lost 2 bases and 4 bases, there was a span of 11 bases. CDR1 is SGHNT, CDR2 YYREEE, per germline (reference sequence). The CDR3 sequence is CASSLGGAADTQYF. The CDR3, as DNA: TGTGCCAGCAGCTTAGGGGGGGCAGCAGATACGCAGTATTTT.

This chain joins TRBV15 and TRBJ2-7; D is possibly TRBD2 (6 bases). Germline-derived CDR1 and CDR2 are LNHNV and YYDKDF (reference sequence). Trimming pared 5 bases from V and 2 bases from J, leaving 10 bases between. The CDR3 extends over 13 amino acids. Here the CDR3 reads CATSWGEAYEQYF. The CDR3 nucleotides are TGTGCCACCAGCTGGGGGGAGGCCTACGAGCAGTACTTC.

V is TRBV21-1 and J is TRBJ2-7; TRBD1 reflects the table's D call only, with no check against the DNA. TRBV21-1 is a pseudogene segment. The CDR3 sequence is 13 residues long. CDR3 coding DNA: TGTGCCAGCAGTGGGACAGGGGGCTACGAGCAGTACTTC. This gives the protein CASSGTGGYEQYF.

The gene calls are TRBV3-1 (or the pseudogene TRBV3-2) and TRBJ1-4, with D possibly TRBD1 on 5 matching bases. In germline, CDR1 is LGHDT, CDR2 YNNKEL (reference sequence). CDR3 length: 15 amino acids. V was pared by 1 base and J by 5 bases, with 11 bases between. The CDR3 is CASSQGSPGNEKLFF. CDR3 DNA sequence: TGTGCCAGCAGCCAAGGGTCGCCAGGGAATGAAAAACTGTTTTTT.

The gene calls are TRBV5-1 and TRBJ1-1; TRBD1 is a possible D gene (5 bases). This CDR3 region has 15 residues. CDR1 is SGHRS and CDR2 is YFSETQ in the germline V gene. The V and J ends lost 0 bases and 2 bases respectively, with 11 bases between them. CDR3 sequence: CASSLAGSRNTEAFF. CDR3 DNA sequence: TGCGCCAGCAGCTTGGCAGGGTCCAGAAACACTGAAGCTTTCTTT. Variable domain in full (rest from reference TRBV5-1 and TRBJ1-1): KAGVTQTPRYLIKTRGQQVTLSCSPISGHRSVSWYQQTPGQGLQFLFEYFSETQRNKGNFPGRFSGRQFSNSRSEMNVSTLELGDSALYLCASSLAGSRNTEAFFGQGTRLTVV.

The V gene is TRBV27, the J gene TRBJ1-1; no firm D call. Germline CDR1 MNHEY, CDR2 SMNVEV (reference sequence). The CDR3 extends over 12 amino acids. V lost 3 bases and J 7 bases, leaving 9 bases between the germline ends. The CDR3 nucleotides are TGTGCCAGCAGTTTTATTGCCGGTGAAGCTTTCTTT. Protein: CASSFIAGEAFF.